These 6 T cell receptor beta chains came from one sample sequenced in a study of blood T cell repertoires in COVID-19. TCRdb's copy holds only in-frame clones and misses some; the assay was immunoSEQ multiplex PCR. The table includes more than 130,000 clones, approximately 84% detected once. Sequencing was done on a sample of peripheral blood. These receptors came from a human donor in a cohort sampled during active COVID-19.

This clone was counted only a few times. The chain has TRBV5-6 and TRBJ2-7; TRBD1 agrees at 8 bases. CDR1 and CDR2 from the germline V gene are SGHDT and YYEEEE. With 4 bases clipped from V and 5 bases from J, the junction kept 5 bases outside the gene matches. This CDR3 region has 13 residues. The chain's CDR3 is CASSVDRGDEQYF. The CDR3 DNA sequence: TGTGCCAGCAGCGTCGACAGGGGAGACGAGCAGTACTTC.

The chain employs TRBV9 and TRBJ1-2; 7 nucleotides align to TRBD1. The ends lost 3 bases at V and 2 bases at J; junction bases unmatched: 7. Germline CDR1 SGDLS, CDR2 YYNGEE. This CDR3 comprises 15 residues. CDR3 protein: CASSAQTGSNYGYTF. The CDR3 DNA sequence: TGTGCCAGCAGCGCTCAGACAGGGTCAAACTATGGCTACACCTTC. The full variable domain, its missing parts supplied by reference TRBV9 and TRBJ1-2, is DSGVTQTPKHLITATGQRVTLRCSPRSGDLSVYWYQQSLDQGLQFLIQYYNGEERAKGNILERFSAQQFPDLHSELNLSSLELGDSALYFCASSAQTGSNYGYTFGSGTRLTVV.

The genes are TRBV6-1 and TRBJ1-5; 9 nucleotides match TRBD1. Germline CDR1 reads MNHNS; CDR2 reads SASEGT. V was clipped by 4 bases and J by 6 bases; unmatched bases: 13. There are 17 residues in the CDR3. The CDR3 DNA reads TGTGCCAGCAGTGCCTCCACTAACAGGGGACAGGGTCAGCCCCAGCATTTT. Residues: CASSASTNRGQGQPQHF.

This chain connects TRBV19 to TRBJ1-3, with D possibly TRBD1 on 5 matching bases. The CDR3 consists of 14 residues. The germline V gene encodes CDR1 LNHDA and CDR2 SQIVND (reference sequence). Trimming took 9 bases from V and 2 from J, leaving 14 bases between them. As DNA, the CDR3 is TGTGCCAGCCCCTTGGGGCCCGCTGGAAACACCATATATTTT. It yields the protein CASPLGPAGNTIYF.

This clone was observed a few times. V usage is TRBV15 and J usage is TRBJ2-1; no firm D call. Germline CDR1 is LNHNV and CDR2 is YYDKDF (reference sequence). The CDR3 runs 13 residues. Trimming shortened V by 0 bases and J by 9 bases, and 9 bases separated the two germline ends. As DNA, the CDR3 is TGTGCCACCAGCAGAGACCTGAGTAGTGAGCAGTTCTTC. Its translation: CATSRDLSSEQFF. Full variable domain (rest looked up from reference TRBV15 and TRBJ2-1): DAMVIQNPRYQVTQFGKPVTLSCSQTLNHNVMYWYQQKSSQAPKLLFHYYDKDFNNEADTPDNFQSRRPNTSFCFLDIRSPGLGDTAMYLCATSRDLSSEQFFGPGTRLTVL.

This clone came up once. The rearrangement joins TRBV4-3 to TRBJ2-2; 8 positions match TRBD2. V shed 4 bases, J shed 1 base, and the junction held 8 bases outside the gene matches. Germline V gene lookup returns CDR1 LGHNA and CDR2 YSLEER. There are 17 residues in the CDR3. CDR3 in amino acids: CASSPGAGGVNTGELFF. CDR3 nucleotide sequence: TGCGCCAGCAGCCCTGGGGCGGGGGGCGTGAACACCGGGGAGCTGTTTTTT.